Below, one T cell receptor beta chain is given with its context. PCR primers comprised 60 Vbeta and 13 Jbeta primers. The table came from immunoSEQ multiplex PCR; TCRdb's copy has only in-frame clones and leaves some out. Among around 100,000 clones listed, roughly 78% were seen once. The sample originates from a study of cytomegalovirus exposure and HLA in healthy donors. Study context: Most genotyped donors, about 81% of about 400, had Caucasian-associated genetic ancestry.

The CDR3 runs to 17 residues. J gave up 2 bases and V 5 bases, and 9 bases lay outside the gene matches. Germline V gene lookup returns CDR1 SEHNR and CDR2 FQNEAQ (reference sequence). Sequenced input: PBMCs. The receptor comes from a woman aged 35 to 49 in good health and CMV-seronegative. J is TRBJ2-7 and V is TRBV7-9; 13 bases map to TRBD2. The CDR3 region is CASSDTRTSGSPYEQYF. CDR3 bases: TGTGCCAGCAGCGATACCCGGACTAGCGGGAGTCCCTACGAGCAGTACTTC.